The present TCR beta chain was sequenced within a study of monozygotic twins with inflammatory bowel disease. cDNA encoding TCRalpha and TCRbeta underwent two nested PCRs of roughly 16 and 10 cycles, each of which was followed by bead purification. One entry per CDR3 protein, without DNA, is what TCRdb gives after re-calling the 5' RACE reads. This sample's clone table lists about 210,000 distinct CDR3 sequences. This CDR3 region has 16 residues. The germline CDR1 and CDR2 sequences are KGHSH and LQKENI. This clonotype was obtained from a human donor with ulcerative colitis or Crohn's disease, or a healthy co-twin of an affected twin (not recorded which). Material: blood. This chain joins TRBV18 and TRBJ1-5; TCRdb selects TRBD1, and the lack of DNA leaves this call unchecked. CDR3 sequence: CASSSLGGEVNQPQHF.